The sequence of this T cell receptor beta chain was determined in a study of shared clonotypes between healthy human individuals. Germline CDR1 and CDR2: SEHNR and FQNEAQ (reference sequence). With 10 bases removed from V and 5 bases from J, the gap between germline ends came to 17 bases. This CDR3 is 14 amino acids long. Worth noting for this clone: The antigen is not known.

Whole-study results and caveats: Expectations were that clonotype sharing among donors would be affected by sequencing depth.

This table comes from immunoSEQ multiplex PCR, and its TCRdb copy is limited to in-frame clones, with some not included. In the table there are more than 550,000 clones, roughly 72% of which are singletons. The sample consisted of memory CD4+ T cells sorted from blood. Regarding subset: CD45RA-negative fraction. The chain couples TRBV7-9 to TRBJ2-2, with D tentatively TRBD2 (6 bases). This TCR was recovered from a woman in her thirties in good health. The CDR3 nucleotides read TGTGCCACTATCCCGGGAGTTGGAACCGGGGAGCTGTTTTTT. Residues: CATIPGVGTGELFF.